The source of this TCR beta chain is a study of post-analysis software for immune sequencing data. Broader study findings: Controls had lower frequencies than patients of four or five TRBV segments, which included TRBV5-6, TRBV5-1 and TRBV20-1.

The library was made from cDNA and included unique molecular identifiers. MiXCR, run by TCRdb on the PCR reads, gives a single entry per CDR3 protein. The table lists about 680,000 distinct CDR3 sequences, 55% to 60% of them singletons. Concerning this clonotype: Its antigen is as yet unknown.

Germline V lookup: CDR1 SGHRS, CDR2 YFSETQ. The ends were cut back, 5 bases at V and 4 bases at J, with 15 bases in the middle. The CDR3 covers 14 residues. The source material was blood. The chain couples TRBV5-1 to TRBJ2-5; possible D gene TRBD2, 6 bases. This receptor was obtained from a girl aged 2 to 10 with multiple sclerosis. Written as DNA, the CDR3 is TGCGCCAGCAGGGAAGGGAAGGAGGGAGAGACCCAGTACTTC. It is translated as CASREGKEGETQYF.